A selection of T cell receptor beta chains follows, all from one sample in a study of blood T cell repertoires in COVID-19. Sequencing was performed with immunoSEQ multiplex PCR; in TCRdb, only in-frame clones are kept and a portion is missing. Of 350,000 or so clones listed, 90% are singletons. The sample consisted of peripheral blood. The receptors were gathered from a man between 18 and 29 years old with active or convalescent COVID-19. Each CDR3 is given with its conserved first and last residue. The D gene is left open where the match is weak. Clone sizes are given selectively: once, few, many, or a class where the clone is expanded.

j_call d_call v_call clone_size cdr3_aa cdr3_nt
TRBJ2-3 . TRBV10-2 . CASSARTPNTDTQYF TGCGCCAGCAGCGCCCGGACACCCAACACAGATACGCAGTATTTT
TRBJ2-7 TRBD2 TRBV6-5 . CASSYSLAGAYEQYF TGTGCCAGCAGTTACTCACTAGCGGGAGCCTACGAGCAGTACTTC
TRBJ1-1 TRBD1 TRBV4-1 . CASSLGTGDTEAFF TGCGCCAGCAGCCTTGGGACAGGGGACACTGAAGCTTTCTTT
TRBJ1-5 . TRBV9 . CASSVDVGGQPQHF TGTGCCAGCAGCGTAGATGTGGGGGGTCAGCCCCAGCATTTT
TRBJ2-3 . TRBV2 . CASSRGAADTQYF TGTGCCAGCAGCCGGGGTGCGGCAGATACGCAGTATTTT
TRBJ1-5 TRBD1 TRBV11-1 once CASSFDRDSNQPQHF TGTGCCAGCAGCTTTGACAGGGATAGCAATCAGCCCCAGCATTTT
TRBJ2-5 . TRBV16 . CASSPGTKETQYF TGTGCCAGCAGCCCTGGGACAAAGGAGACCCAGTACTTC
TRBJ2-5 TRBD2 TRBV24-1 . CATSGGLAGGWETQYF TGTGCCACCAGTGGTGGACTAGCGGGAGGTTGGGAGACCCAGTACTTC
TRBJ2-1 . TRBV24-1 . CATSDPAGDSYNEQFF TGTGCCACCAGTGACCCTGCGGGCGACTCCTACAATGAGCAGTTCTTC
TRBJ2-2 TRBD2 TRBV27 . CATTTSGAPNTGELFF TGTGCCACAACGACCAGCGGGGCTCCGAACACCGGGGAGCTGTTTTTT
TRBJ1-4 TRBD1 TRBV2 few CASSGLRGQVRVF TGTGCCAGCAGTGGACTGAGGGGACAGGTCAGAGTTTTT
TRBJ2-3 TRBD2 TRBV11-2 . CASSLDPSGGLHTQYF TGTGCCAGCAGCTTAGATCCTAGCGGGGGGTTACATACGCAGTATTTT
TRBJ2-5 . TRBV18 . CASSQDSAKETQYF TGTGCCAGCTCACAGGACAGCGCCAAAGAGACCCAGTACTTC
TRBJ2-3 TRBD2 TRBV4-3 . CASSHSLGTSGTPGDTQYF TGCGCCAGCAGCCATTCCCTGGGGACTAGCGGGACCCCGGGGGATACGCAGTATTTT
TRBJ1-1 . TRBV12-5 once CASGLARGGNTEAFF TGTGCTAGTGGTTTGGCCAGAGGGGGGAACACTGAAGCTTTCTTT
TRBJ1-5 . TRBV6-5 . CASSFRNSNQPQHF TGTGCCAGCAGTTTCAGGAATAGCAATCAGCCCCAGCATTTT
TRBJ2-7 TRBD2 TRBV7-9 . CASSLAGGLIPNEQYF TGTGCCAGCAGCTTAGCGGGAGGGCTCATCCCGAACGAGCAGTACTTC
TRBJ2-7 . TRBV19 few CASSGGVSEQYF TGTGCCAGTAGTGGAGGGGTCTCCGAGCAGTACTTC
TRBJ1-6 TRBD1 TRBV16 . CASSQGGTGANSPLHF TGTGCCAGCAGCCAAGGCGGAACAGGGGCCAATTCACCCCTCCACTTT
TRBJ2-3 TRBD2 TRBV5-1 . CASSLGVAGGPDTQYF TGCGCCAGCAGCTTGGGCGTAGCGGGAGGCCCAGATACGCAGTATTTT
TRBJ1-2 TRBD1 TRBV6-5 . CASSYLGQGYGYTF TGTGCCAGCAGTTACCTCGGACAGGGCTATGGCTACACCTTC
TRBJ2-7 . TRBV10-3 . CAISESTSQGQYF TGTGCCATCAGTGAGTCGACTTCTCAGGGTCAGTACTTC
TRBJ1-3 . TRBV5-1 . CASSLDGGNTIYF TGCGCCAGCAGCCTAGACGGAGGAAACACCATATATTTT
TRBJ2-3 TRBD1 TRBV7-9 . CASNPTGGTDTQYF TGTGCCAGCAATCCGACAGGGGGCACAGATACGCAGTATTTT
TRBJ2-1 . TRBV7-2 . CASSLGTTTYNEQFF TGTGCCAGCAGCTTAGGGACTACAACCTACAATGAGCAGTTCTTC
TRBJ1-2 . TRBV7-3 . CASSLSRGDGYTF TGTGCCAGCAGCTTATCCCGGGGAGATGGCTACACCTTC
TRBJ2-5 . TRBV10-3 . CAISDRETQYF TGTGCCATCAGTGATAGAGAGACCCAGTACTTC
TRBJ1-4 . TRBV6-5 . CASPLRLVNEKLFF TGTGCCAGCCCGCTTCGGCTAGTTAATGAAAAACTGTTTTTT
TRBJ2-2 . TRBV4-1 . CASSLIGGASNTGELFF TGCGCCAGCAGCCTGATAGGAGGGGCTTCGAACACCGGGGAGCTGTTTTTT